This record covers a single TCR beta chain. The target of this receptor is not known. One end of the junction fails to match germline, which may point to a read error. The method was the immunoSEQ multiplex PCR assay. For TCR sequencing, RNA was extracted from every sample and reverse transcribed into cDNA to serve as template. SuperScript III was used for first-strand cDNA synthesis, primed with a 2:1 mix of oligo-dT and random hexamers. A synthetic immune receptor repertoire was used to measure amplification bias, and any remaining bias was corrected computationally. Per the source publication's procedure: Raw reads were preprocessed to remove errors, and CDR3 was defined by IMGT conventions from the conserved cysteine to phenylalanine. To get clonality, Shannon entropy was normalized by log2 of the number of productive unique TCRs and the result was subtracted from 1. CD4 or CD8 identity of scalp clones was inferred by cross-referencing scalp TCRbeta sequences with sorted blood CD4 and CD8 repertoires. What TCRdb holds here is the immuneACCESS table cut down to in-frame rearrangements. Part of the clones is not present; checked against another copy, under half of the missing clones reflect an unresolved V gene, and the others are unexplained. That table gives V, J and clone size, and the DNA gave D and trimming. A total of over 50,000 clones appear in this sample, roughly 44% of them only once. About a sixth of the sample goes to the ten largest clones.

This specimen comes from a study of CD8+ T cells in alopecia areata (dated by TCRdb to 2017 to 2018). A note on the overall study: Treated patients were enrolled in an open-label pilot trial of oral tofacitinib at 5 to 10 mg twice daily for moderate-to-severe alopecia areata. RNA was extracted with the PAXgene miRNA kit for fixed scalp, the miRNeasy kit for PBMCs, and the RNeasy kit for mouse skin. Tofacitinib was administered for 6 to 18 months, and 6 months of follow-up off drug were then conducted to assess delayed response and recurrence. In both human patients and the C3H/HeJ mouse model, the study applied high-throughput TCRbeta sequencing to look at T cell clonal expansion in alopecia areata. Patients on tofacitinib were biopsied at baseline and after 4 and 24 weeks of treatment, and several of the patients also had a later scalp biopsy. TCRbeta CDR3 regions were amplified by immunoSEQ multiplex PCR with 35 Vbeta forward and 13 Jbeta reverse primers. Clonality in the scalp was compared among normal scalp (n=4), patchy alopecia areata scalp (n=8), and alopecia totalis/universalis scalp (n=8). Human TCRbeta sequencing covered scalp tissue and sorted CD4+ and CD8+ peripheral blood T cells from patchy and totalis/universalis alopecia areata patients and healthy controls.

The time point label on this specimen signifies: baseline before oral tofacitinib. Lesional scalp punch biopsies and peripheral blood were collected from alopecia areata patients. PBMCs were isolated by density centrifugation and stained for CD3, CD4 and CD8, after which CD4+ and CD8+ T cells were sorted on a FACSAria. The CDR3 runs 13 residues from the cysteine to the phenylalanine. Of all the DNA, just the CDR3 is kept, 39 bases in frame from base 1. Looking up the germline V gene yields CDR1 SGDLS and CDR2 YYNGEE. Points the paper makes about the study in general: Shared TCR sequences between patients were less evident than in mice, which may be partly attributable to HLA diversity in the patient population. Higher clonality and more expanded CD8+ clones were observed in lesional scalp than in normal scalp, particularly in alopecia totalis/universalis, a finding suggestive of antigenic drive. Scalp TCR repertoire analysis is complicated because resident alphabeta T cells in normal human skin are also sequenced, whereas mouse skin is dominated by gammadelta T cells.

The receptor chain draws on TRBV9 and TRBJ2-1; TRBD2 is a possible D gene, resting on 5 matching bases. The sequences come from CD8+ T cells sorted from blood, collected at week 0. This clonotype was sampled from a human donor with alopecia areata. CDR3 protein: CASRRLPGNEQFF. The DNA sequence reads TGTGCCAGCCGCCGACTACCGGGGAATGAGCAATTCTTC.